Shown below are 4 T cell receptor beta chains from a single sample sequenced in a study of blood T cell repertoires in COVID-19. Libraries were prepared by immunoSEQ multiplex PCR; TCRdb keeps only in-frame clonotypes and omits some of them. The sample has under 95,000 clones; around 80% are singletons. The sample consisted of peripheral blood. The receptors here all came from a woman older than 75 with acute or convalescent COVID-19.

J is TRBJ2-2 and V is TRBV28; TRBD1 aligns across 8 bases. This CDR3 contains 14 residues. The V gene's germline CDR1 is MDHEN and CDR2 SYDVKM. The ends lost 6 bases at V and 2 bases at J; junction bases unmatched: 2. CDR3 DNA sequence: TGTGCCAGCAGGTCAGGGGGCAACACCGGGGAGCTGTTTTTT. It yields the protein CASRSGGNTGELFF.

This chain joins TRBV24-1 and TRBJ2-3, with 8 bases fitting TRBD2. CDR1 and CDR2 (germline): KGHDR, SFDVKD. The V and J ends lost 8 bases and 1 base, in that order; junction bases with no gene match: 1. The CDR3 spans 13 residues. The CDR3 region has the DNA TGTGCCACCATGCGGGAGGGCACAGATACGCAGTATTTT. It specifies CATMREGTDTQYF.

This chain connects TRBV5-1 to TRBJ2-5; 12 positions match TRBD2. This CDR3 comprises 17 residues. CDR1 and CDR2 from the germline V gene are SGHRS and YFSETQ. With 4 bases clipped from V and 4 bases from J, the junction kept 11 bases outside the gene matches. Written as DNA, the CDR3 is TGCGCCAGCAGCCCACAGACTAGCGGGAGAGGGGGAGAGACCCAGTACTTC. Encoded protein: CASSPQTSGRGGETQYF.

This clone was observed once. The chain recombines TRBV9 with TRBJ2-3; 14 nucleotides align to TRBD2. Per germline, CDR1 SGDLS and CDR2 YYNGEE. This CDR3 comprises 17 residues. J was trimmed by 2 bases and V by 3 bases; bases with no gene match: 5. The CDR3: CASSARTSGRHTDTQYF. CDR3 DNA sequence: TGTGCCAGCAGCGCCCGGACTAGCGGGAGGCACACAGATACGCAGTATTTT.